These T cell receptor beta chains were read from a single sample in a study of metastatic and nonmetastatic thyroid tumors. TCRdb re-called the PCR reads through MiXCR. The data show fewer than 35,000 clones, under 20% seen once. The sequenced sample was blood. Every receptor here comes from a female donor with papillary thyroid cancer or a benign thyroid nodule (not recorded which). Some clones in this sample may be carry-over from other donors' samples. Each CDR3 is given with its conserved first and last residue. D genes are given only for firm matches. Clone size is shown for a subset of rows, as once, few, many or a class of expanded clone.

V,J,D,size,DNA,CDR3
TRBV10-3,TRBJ2-3,-,-,TGTGCCATCGCGAGGGGCGGCGGGGGCAGAATAGATACGCAGTATTTT,CAIARGGGGRIDTQYF
TRBV6-1,TRBJ2-3,-,medium-sized,TGTGCCAGCAACCTGGACAGAACAGATACGCAGTATTTT,CASNLDRTDTQYF
TRBV18,TRBJ1-1,TRBD1,-,TGTGCCAGCTCACCACAGCCAGGGGGGCAGACTGAAGCTTTCTTT,CASSPQPGGQTEAFF
TRBV3-1,TRBJ2-1,-,-,TGTGCCAGCAGCCAAGATCATCTTTGGGGGCTATCTGAGCAGTTCTTC,CASSQDHLWGLSEQFF
TRBV28,TRBJ1-1,-,-,TGTGCCAGCAGTTTCCAGTTTCTGAGCACTGAAGCTTTCTTT,CASSFQFLSTEAFF
TRBV11-2,TRBJ1-3,-,-,TGTGCCAGCAGCCCCGAGGGGGGGAACTATATAAACACCATATATTTT,CASSPEGGNYINTIYF
TRBV20-1,TRBJ1-5,-,-,TGCAGTGCGGTAGGGGGCAATCAGCCCCAGCATTTT,CSAVGGNQPQHF
TRBV29-1,TRBJ1-5,TRBD1,many,TGCAGCGTTGGACAGGGAACAGACCAGCCCCAGCATTTT,CSVGQGTDQPQHF
TRBV20-1,TRBJ2-7,TRBD1,many,TGCAGTGCTCCCCGGGACAGTCACTACGAGCAGTACTTC,CSAPRDSHYEQYF
TRBV6-5,TRBJ2-7,TRBD1,-,TGTGCCAGCGGTTACGATGGACAGGGTTCCTACGAGCAGTACTTC,CASGYDGQGSYEQYF
TRBV30,TRBJ1-5,-,-,TGTGCCTGGAGTTCGTCTGTGGATCAGCCCCAGCATTTT,CAWSSSVDQPQHF
TRBV5-1,TRBJ2-2,-,many,TGCGCCAGCAGCTTGATTCCGGGTGTTGATGTCGGGGAGCTGTTTTTT,CASSLIPGVDVGELFF
TRBV20-1,TRBJ2-5,-,many,TGCAGTGCTCTGTCTGACCCGTTGAGGGAGACCCAGTACTTC,CSALSDPLRETQYF
TRBV6-1,TRBJ2-2,TRBD1,few,TGTGCCAGCATTGACAGGGGGCGCGTCGGGGAGCTGTTTTTT,CASIDRGRVGELFF